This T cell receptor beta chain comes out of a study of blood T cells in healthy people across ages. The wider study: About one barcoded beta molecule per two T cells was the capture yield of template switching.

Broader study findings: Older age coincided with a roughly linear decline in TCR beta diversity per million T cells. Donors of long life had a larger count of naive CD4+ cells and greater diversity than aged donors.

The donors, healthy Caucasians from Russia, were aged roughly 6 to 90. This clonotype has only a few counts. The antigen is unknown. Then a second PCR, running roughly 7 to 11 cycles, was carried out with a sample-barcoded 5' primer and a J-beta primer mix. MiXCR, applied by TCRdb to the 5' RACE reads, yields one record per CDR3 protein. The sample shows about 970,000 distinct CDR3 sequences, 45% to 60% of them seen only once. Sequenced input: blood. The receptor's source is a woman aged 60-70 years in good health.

The CDR3 DNA sequence: TGTGCCACCAGTCGGGGACCGAACCAAGAGACCCAGTACTTC. Protein sequence: CATSRGPNQETQYF. J is TRBJ2-5 and V is TRBV15; D is tentatively TRBD1 or TRBD2 (5 bases each). The CDR3 runs to 14 residues. Per the germline V gene, CDR1 is LNHNV and CDR2 is YYDKDF (reference sequence). V gave up 6 bases and J gave up 0 bases, with 11 bases separating them.